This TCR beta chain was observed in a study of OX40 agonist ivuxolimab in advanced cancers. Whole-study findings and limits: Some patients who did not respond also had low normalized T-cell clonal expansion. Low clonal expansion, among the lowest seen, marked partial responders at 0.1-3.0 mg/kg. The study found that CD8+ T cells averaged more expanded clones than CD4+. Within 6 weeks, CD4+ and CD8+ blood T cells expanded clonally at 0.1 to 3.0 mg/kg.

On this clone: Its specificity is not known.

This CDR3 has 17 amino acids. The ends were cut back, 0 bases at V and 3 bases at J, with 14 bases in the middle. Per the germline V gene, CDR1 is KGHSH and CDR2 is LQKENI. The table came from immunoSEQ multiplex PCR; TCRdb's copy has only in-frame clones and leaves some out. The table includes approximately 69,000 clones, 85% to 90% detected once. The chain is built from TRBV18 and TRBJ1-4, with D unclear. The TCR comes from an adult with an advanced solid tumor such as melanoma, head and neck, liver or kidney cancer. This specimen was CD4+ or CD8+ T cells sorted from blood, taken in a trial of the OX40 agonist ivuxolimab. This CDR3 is CASSPPRNRQANEKLFF. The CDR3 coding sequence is TGTGCCAGCTCACCACCGAGAAATCGGCAGGCTAATGAAAAACTGTTTTTT.